The rows below give T cell receptor beta chains drawn from one sample of a study of blood T cell repertoires in COVID-19. Clones were read by immunoSEQ multiplex PCR, and TCRdb kept only the in-frame ones, dropping some. The sample yields 180,000 or so clones, roughly 86% seen once. The sample was peripheral blood. These receptors originate from a man between 18 and 35 years old with acute or convalescent COVID-19. Each CDR3 is given with its conserved first and last residue.

>TRBV24-1|TRBJ2-1
CATSDSQGPREQFF
>TRBV5-6|TRBJ2-3
CASSFQGRATDTQYF
>TRBV28|TRBJ1-2
CASSSIATGGYGYTF
>TRBV18|TRBJ2-5
CASSSTGTGSRETQYF
>TRBV5-5|TRBJ1-1
CASSPSDRGSTEAFF
>TRBV4-1|TRBJ1-5
CASSQEGAGGNQPQHF
>TRBV9|TRBJ2-5
CASSVAGETQYF
>TRBV7-8|TRBJ1-5
CASSSSGGYNQPQHF
>TRBV19|TRBJ2-2
CASSILTGEAGELFF
>TRBV30|TRBJ2-5
CAWTAIAGRETQYF
>TRBV12-3/TRBV12-4|TRBJ2-5
CASRGQGVATQYF
>TRBV10-3|TRBJ1-1
CAISESGARNAFF
>TRBV2|TRBJ1-1
CASSERRTEAFF
>TRBV5-1|TRBJ1-1
CASRIWQGVNTEAFF
>TRBV19|TRBJ1-2
CASTGTGRSGYTF
>TRBV28|TRBJ2-5
CASSLWGQGIQETQYF
>TRBV2|TRBJ1-1
CASSLENTEAFF
>TRBV4-2|TRBJ2-2
CASSQAGTSGGTGELFF
>TRBV10-3|TRBJ2-7
CAISESGTNRGADYEQYF
>TRBV12-3/TRBV12-4|TRBJ1-2
CASYRGGYGYTF
>TRBV5-1|TRBJ2-3
CASSLDVAGGPPDTQYF
>TRBV7-3|TRBJ2-3
CASSSRGDSRTDTQYF
>TRBV7-2|TRBJ2-7
CASSLTYSYEQYF
>TRBV3-1/TRBV3-2|TRBJ2-3
CASSQGTSGGSTDTQYF
>TRBV19|TRBJ2-1
CASSASLAAAYNEQFF
>TRBV19|TRBJ1-5
CASSPGAGIQPQHF
>TRBV19|TRBJ2-2
CASSGSGRIAGELFF
>TRBV7-8|TRBJ1-1
CASSPEVGVDTEAFF
>TRBV10-3|TRBJ1-2
CAIRRTGRDGYTF
>TRBV7-9|TRBJ1-1
CASSSMTGNTEAFF
>TRBV7-9|TRBJ2-1
CASSYYRGNEQFF
>TRBV5-1|TRBJ2-5
CASSFGLKETQYF
>TRBV2|TRBJ2-1
CASSEASNGGEAFF
>TRBV4-1|TRBJ2-1
CASSQGARDNEQFF
>TRBV3-1/TRBV3-2|TRBJ2-1
CASTLTAGFFSEQFF
>TRBV5-1|TRBJ2-1
CASSRSRASVNNEQFF
>TRBV27|TRBJ1-6
CASSTPGGSPLHF
>TRBV25-1|TRBJ1-6
CASSDWSLYNSPLHF
>TRBV3-1/TRBV3-2|TRBJ1-5
CASSPDRGSNQPQHF
>TRBV4-1|TRBJ1-5
CASSRTGYNQPQHF
>TRBV5-4|TRBJ2-2
CASSLGLAGSTGELFF
>TRBV24-1|TRBJ2-7
CATSDGSYEQYF
>TRBV3-1/TRBV3-2|TRBJ1-1
CASSHYTGNTEAFF
>TRBV27|TRBJ2-3
CASKAGGPLDTQYF
>TRBV29-1|TRBJ2-3
CSAGTGWTQGGDTQYF
>TRBV30|TRBJ1-6
CAWSDRGLSYNSPLHF
>TRBV6-1|TRBJ1-1
CASSDPSWGLTLNTEAFF
>TRBV12-5|TRBJ1-1
CASVLGGWTEAFF
>TRBV28|TRBJ2-2
CASRAERGRAGELFF
>TRBV10-1|TRBJ2-3
CASRETQGSDTQYF
>TRBV24-1|TRBJ2-7
CATSGQGTYEQYF
>TRBV5-1|TRBJ2-2
CASSYGTANTGELFF
>TRBV28|TRBJ2-2
CASSLTGANTGELFF
>TRBV6-5|TRBJ1-4
CASSYGGVNEKLFF
>TRBV4-2|TRBJ1-4
CASSQELSTNEKLFF
>TRBV30|TRBJ1-2
CAWSLQAYYGYTF